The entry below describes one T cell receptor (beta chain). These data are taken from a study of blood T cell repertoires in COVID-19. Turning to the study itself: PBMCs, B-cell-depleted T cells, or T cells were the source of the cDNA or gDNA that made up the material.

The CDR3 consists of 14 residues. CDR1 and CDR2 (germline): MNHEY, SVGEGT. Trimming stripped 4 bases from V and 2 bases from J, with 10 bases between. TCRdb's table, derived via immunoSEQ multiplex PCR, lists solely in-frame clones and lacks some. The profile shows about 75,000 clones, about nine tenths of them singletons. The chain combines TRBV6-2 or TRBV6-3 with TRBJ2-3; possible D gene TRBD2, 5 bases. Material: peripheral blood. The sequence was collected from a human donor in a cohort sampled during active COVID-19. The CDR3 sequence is CASSFQLVTDTQYF. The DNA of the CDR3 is TGTGCCAGCAGTTTTCAACTAGTCACAGATACGCAGTATTTT.